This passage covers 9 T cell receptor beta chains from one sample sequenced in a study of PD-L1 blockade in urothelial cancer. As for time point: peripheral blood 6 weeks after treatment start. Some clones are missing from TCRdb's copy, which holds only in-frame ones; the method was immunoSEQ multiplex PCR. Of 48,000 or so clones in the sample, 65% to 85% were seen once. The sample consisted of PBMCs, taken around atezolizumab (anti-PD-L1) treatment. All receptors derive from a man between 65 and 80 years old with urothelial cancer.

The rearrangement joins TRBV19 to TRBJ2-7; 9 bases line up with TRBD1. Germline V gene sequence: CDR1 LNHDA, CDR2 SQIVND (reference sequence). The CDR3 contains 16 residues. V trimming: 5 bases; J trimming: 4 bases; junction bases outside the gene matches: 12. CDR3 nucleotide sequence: TGTGCCAGTAGTGTGAAGGACAGGGGTTCTGGTTACGAGCAGTACTTC. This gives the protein CASSVKDRGSGYEQYF.

The CDR3 region is CASRRGLGETQYF. For the CDR3, the DNA is TGTGCCAGCAGGAGGGGGTTGGGAGAGACCCAGTACTTC. V and J are TRBV6-6 and TRBJ2-5; possible D gene TRBD1, 6 bases. CDR1 is MNHNY, CDR2 SVGAGI, per germline (reference sequence). V was shortened by 6 bases and J by 4 bases, with 12 bases between the two germline ends. This CDR3 is built from 13 residues.

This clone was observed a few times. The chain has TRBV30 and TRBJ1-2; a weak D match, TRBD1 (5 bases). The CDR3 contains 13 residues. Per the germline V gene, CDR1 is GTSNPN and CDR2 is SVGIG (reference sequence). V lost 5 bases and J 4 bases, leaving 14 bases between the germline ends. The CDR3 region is CAWDPGGSYGYTF. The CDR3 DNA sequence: TGTGCCTGGGACCCCGGGGGTTCCTATGGCTACACCTTC.

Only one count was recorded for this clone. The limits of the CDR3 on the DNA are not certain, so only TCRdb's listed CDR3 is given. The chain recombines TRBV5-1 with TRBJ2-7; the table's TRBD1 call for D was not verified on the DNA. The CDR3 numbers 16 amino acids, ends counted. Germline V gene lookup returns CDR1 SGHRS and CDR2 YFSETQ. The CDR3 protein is CASSSSVAGGAYEQYF.

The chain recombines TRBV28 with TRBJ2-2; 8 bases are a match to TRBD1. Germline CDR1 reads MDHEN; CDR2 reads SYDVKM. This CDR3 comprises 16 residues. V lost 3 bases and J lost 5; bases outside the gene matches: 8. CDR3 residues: CASSFRDYRGTGELFF. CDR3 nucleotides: TGTGCCAGCAGTTTCCGGGATTACAGGGGGACCGGGGAGCTGTTTTTT.

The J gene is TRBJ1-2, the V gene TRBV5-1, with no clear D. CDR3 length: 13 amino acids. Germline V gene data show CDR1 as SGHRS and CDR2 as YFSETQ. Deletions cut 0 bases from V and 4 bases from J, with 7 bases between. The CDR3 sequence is CASSLDGAYGYTF. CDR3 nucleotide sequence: TGCGCCAGCAGCTTGGATGGAGCCTATGGCTACACCTTC. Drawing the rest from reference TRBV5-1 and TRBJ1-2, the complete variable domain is KAGVTQTPRYLIKTRGQQVTLSCSPISGHRSVSWYQQTPGQGLQFLFEYFSETQRNKGNFPGRFSGRQFSNSRSEMNVSTLELGDSALYLCASSLDGAYGYTFGSGTRLTVV.

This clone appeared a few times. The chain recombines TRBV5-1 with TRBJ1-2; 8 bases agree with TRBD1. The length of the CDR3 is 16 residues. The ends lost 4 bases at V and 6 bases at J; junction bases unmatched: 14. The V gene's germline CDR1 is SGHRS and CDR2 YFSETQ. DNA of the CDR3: TGCGCCAGCAGCCGCGGGACAGGTGGGGGAGGAGATGGCTACACCTTC. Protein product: CASSRGTGGGGDGYTF.

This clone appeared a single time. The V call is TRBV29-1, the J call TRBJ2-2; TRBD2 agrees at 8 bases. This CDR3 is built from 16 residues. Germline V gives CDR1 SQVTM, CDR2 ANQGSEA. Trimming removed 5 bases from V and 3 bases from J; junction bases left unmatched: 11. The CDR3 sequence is CSVPRTSSGDTGELFF. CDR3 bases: TGCAGCGTTCCCCGGACTAGCTCGGGGGACACCGGGGAGCTGTTTTTT.

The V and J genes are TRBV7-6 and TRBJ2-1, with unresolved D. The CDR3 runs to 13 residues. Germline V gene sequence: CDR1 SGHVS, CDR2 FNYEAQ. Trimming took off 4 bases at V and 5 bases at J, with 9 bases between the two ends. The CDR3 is CASSSDSNNEQFF. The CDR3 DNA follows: TGTGCCAGCAGCTCTGACTCAAACAATGAGCAGTTCTTC. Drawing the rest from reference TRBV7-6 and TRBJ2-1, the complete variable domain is GAGVSQSPRYKVTKRGQDVALRCDPISGHVSLYWYRQALGQGPEFLTYFNYEAQQDKSGLPNDRFSAERPEGSISTLTIQRTEQRDSAMYRCASSSDSNNEQFFGPGTRLTVL.